This T cell receptor (beta chain) was sequenced in a study of T-cell reconstitution after alpha-beta-depleted transplantation in children. CDR3 length equals 11 residues. Germline CDR1 reads SGHTA; CDR2 reads FQGNSA. V shed 5 bases and J shed 5 bases, with 6 bases lying between them. The library targeted TCRbeta and was prepared with unique molecular identifiers. TCRdb independently ran MiXCR on the PCR reads; one entry per CDR3 protein. Of some 200,000 distinct CDR3 sequences detected, 8.5% to 10% appear once; the ten largest clones hold around 6.2%. The chain combines TRBV7-2 with TRBJ1-1; D unclear. The source material was PBMCs from the stem cell graft donor, sampled from the stem cell graft. This sequence originates from a human donor who donated a stem cell graft to a child with acute lymphoblastic leukemia. CDR3 residues: CASSVVTEAFF. CDR3 DNA: TGTGCCAGCAGCGTAGTAACTGAAGCTTTCTTT.